This is a list of T cell receptor beta chains from one sample in a study of T cell repertoires in cytomegalovirus infection. Antigens for these TCRs are unknown. One entry per CDR3 protein results from TCRdb running MiXCR on the reads. The sample lists approximately 110,000 distinct CDR3 sequences, around 10% seen once, with 30% to 40% in the top ten. Sequencing input: PBMCs, sequenced either directly or after in vitro stimulation (not recorded which). These receptors were collected from a human donor in good health (CMV status not recorded). Some clones in this sample may be carry-over from other donors' samples. Both conserved end residues are part of each CDR3.

TRBV29-1	TRBJ2-1	CSVDSQMVYNEQFF
TRBV6-2/TRBV6-3	TRBJ2-3	CASRTGLAGYANGADTQYF
TRBV15	TRBJ2-7	CATSREGLNEQYF
TRBV20-1	TRBJ1-5	CSARGLVGNQPQHF
TRBV25-1	TRBJ1-2	CASSEIGTVYGYTF
TRBV7-2	TRBJ2-7	CASSLEWTSGSGASYEQYF
TRBV6-1	TRBJ1-1	CASHWTGGVNTEAFF
TRBV7-8	TRBJ1-6	CASSLGQGANSPLHF
TRBV19	TRBJ1-2	CASSPWPPGLDGYTF
TRBV5-1	TRBJ1-5	CASSLAGDGQPQHF
TRBV20-1	TRBJ2-4	CSAGDGYKNIQYF
TRBV19	TRBJ2-2	CASSIVGLATGELFF
TRBV27	TRBJ2-2	CASSLSPFGELFF
TRBV6-5	TRBJ2-7	CASSVDTPPTGEQYF
TRBV7-2	TRBJ1-2	CASSLTGTGGVYYGYTF
TRBV7-9	TRBJ2-7	CASSHRVGVSYEQYF
TRBV6-1	TRBJ2-1	CASSEHLLAGGRDEQFF
TRBV29-1	TRBJ2-7	CSVRTGGVEQYF
TRBV20-1	TRBJ1-5	CSAETGGNQPQHF
TRBV19	TRBJ2-1	CASKGAVTAYNEQFF
TRBV10-3	TRBJ2-3	CAISETDTQYF
TRBV19	TRBJ2-1	CASSPSGSDEQFF
TRBV9	TRBJ1-6	CASSGEHPYNSPLHF
TRBV6-6	TRBJ2-1	CASSYPNEQFF
TRBV6-5	TRBJ1-1	CASSPRANTEAFF
TRBV4-1	TRBJ2-7	CASSARLAGFLGSYEQYF
TRBV12-3/TRBV12-4	TRBJ2-4	CASSLGLSRTNKNIQYF
TRBV12-3/TRBV12-4	TRBJ2-3	CASRIAAASTDTQYF
TRBV7-2	TRBJ2-1	CASSLTGPIRGITYNEQFF
TRBV7-8	TRBJ1-3	CASTALGNTIYF
TRBV6-6	TRBJ2-5	CASTDRKETQYF
TRBV20-1	TRBJ2-7	CSAGRTGEQYF
TRBV28	TRBJ1-1	CASSDGTWNTEAFF
TRBV4-3	TRBJ1-3	CASSQTAGTGNTIYF
TRBV7-3	TRBJ2-5	CASSLAHLQETQYF
TRBV11-3	TRBJ2-1	CASSPKGLADNEQFF
TRBV28	TRBJ2-7	CASPPSQERSYEQYF
TRBV19	TRBJ2-1	CASSIITGGFNEQFF
TRBV5-4	TRBJ2-3	CASSPTGLAVSTDTQYF
TRBV7-2	TRBJ1-3	CASRLGPSNTIYF
TRBV7-3	TRBJ2-1	CASSLSSGGYNEQFF
TRBV4-1	TRBJ2-3	CASSQAPGLPDADTQYF
TRBV5-4	TRBJ2-7	CASSLGAGGPYEQYF
TRBV12-3/TRBV12-4	TRBJ1-2	CASSPYGEGQDGYTF
TRBV28	TRBJ2-1	CASNLGLAGGLYNEQFF
TRBV29-1	TRBJ2-5	CSVQGSEETQYF
TRBV7-2	TRBJ2-2	CASSPGQGAYTGELFF
TRBV7-2	TRBJ2-6	CASSPRPGAGANVLTF
TRBV12-3/TRBV12-4	TRBJ1-4	CASSPMGARSEKLFF